This T cell receptor (beta chain) emerged from a study of blood T cell repertoires in COVID-19. In the study overall: COVID-19 samples from acute and convalescent phases originated in the United States, Italy and Spain.

Under the authors' procedure: By means of reference gene primer amplification, nucleated cell counts were estimated. Assay used: immunoSEQ multiplex PCR; TCRdb lists only in-frame clones, some missing. The V and J calls and the clone size are those of that table, but D and trimming were determined from the DNA. The sample contains 500,000 or so clones, about nine tenths of which appear only once. Among Cohort 3 donors, those recovered had two negative PCRs, clearance, or symptom resolution. The CDR3 extends over 16 amino acids. Germline CDR1 is MGHRA and CDR2 is YSYEKL. J gave up 2 bases and V 4 bases, and 3 bases lay outside the gene matches.

The source of this sequence is a woman aged 18-35 years who had recovered from COVID-19. This chain connects TRBV4-1 to TRBJ2-3, with 13 nucleotides matching TRBD2. The sequencing input was PBMCs or T cells enriched from blood (not recorded which). CDR3 protein: CASSPLAGGPTDTQYF. Here the CDR3 DNA reads TGCGCCAGCAGCCCACTAGCGGGGGGGCCCACAGATACGCAGTATTTT.